A single sample is the source of the 21 T cell receptor beta chains below, sequenced in a study of CD8 T cells in ankylosing spondylitis. TCRdb reprocessed the 5' RACE reads with MiXCR, giving one entry per CDR3 protein. This sample has fewer than 500,000 distinct CDR3 sequences, with roughly a quarter found just once. Study-wide points: There was a TCR beta motif, made of several highly homologous variants, that appeared characteristic of ankylosing spondylitis blood.

No antigen has been assigned to these receptors. The specimen was blood, either unsorted or a sorted T cell fraction (not recorded which). These receptors originate from a male donor with ankylosing spondylitis.

There are a few counts of this clonotype. The rearrangement uses TRBV6-1 and TRBJ1-1; D call uncertain. Germline CDR1 MNHNS, CDR2 SASEGT. This CDR3 region has 12 residues. Trimming left V 6 bases short and J 4 bases short, with 9 bases between. CDR3 DNA sequence: TGTGCCAGCAGGAACCCGCTCACTGAAGCTTTCTTT. This gives the protein CASRNPLTEAFF.

This clonotype appeared a few times. This sequence joins TRBV20-1 and TRBJ2-7, with 9 bases aligning to TRBD2. Unmatched junction bases numbered 11, after V lost 0 bases and J lost 2 bases. The CDR3 covers 17 residues. Germline V CDR1 and CDR2: DFQATT, SNEGSKA (reference sequence). The CDR3 DNA reads as TGCAGTGCTAGAGATGGGGCACGGACTAGCGCCACCTACGAGCAGTACTTC. Its translation: CSARDGARTSATYEQYF.

The chain has TRBV20-1 and TRBJ2-5; D is undetermined. Germline CDR1 and CDR2: DFQATT and SNEGSKA (reference sequence). The CDR3 totals 13 residues. V dropped 3 bases and J dropped 3 bases, with 11 bases sitting between them. CDR3 sequence: CSARALFKETQYF. The CDR3 DNA reads TGCAGTGCTAGGGCTCTATTTAAAGAGACCCAGTACTTC.

This clonotype was counted a few times. The V gene is TRBV20-1, the J gene TRBJ2-1; TRBD1 agrees at 11 bases. This CDR3 comprises 13 residues. Unmatched junction bases numbered 4, after V lost 5 bases and J lost 7 bases. CDR1 and CDR2 (germline): DFQATT, SNEGSKA (reference sequence). The CDR3 DNA follows: TGCAGTGCTCCCGGGACAGGGGGGAATGAGCAGTTCTTC. It encodes CSAPGTGGNEQFF.

The J gene is TRBJ1-1, the V gene TRBV20-1; D is possibly TRBD1 (6 bases). Trimming cost V 6 bases and J 4 bases, with 15 bases left between them. Germline-derived CDR1 and CDR2 are DFQATT and SNEGSKA (reference sequence). The CDR3 sequence is 13 residues long. CDR3 DNA sequence: TGCAGTGCCTTACAGGGAGCGAGCACTGAAGCTTTCTTT. Translation gives CSALQGASTEAFF.

The gene calls are TRBV24-1 and TRBJ2-2, with D possibly being TRBD1 (5 bases). V was cut by 2 bases and J by 0 bases, with 9 bases left in between. CDR1 and CDR2 from the germline V gene are KGHDR and SFDVKD. CDR3 length: 16 amino acids. Here the CDR3 reads CATSDSWTPNTGELFF. The CDR3 coding sequence is TGTGCCACCAGTGATTCGTGGACACCGAACACCGGGGAGCTGTTTTTT.

The table lists this clonotype with a few counts. This chain uses TRBV6-1 with TRBJ2-7; 8 bases agree with TRBD2. The V gene's germline CDR1 is MNHNS and CDR2 SASEGT. The CDR3 has 14 amino acids. The CDR3 is CASSQAGVHYEQYV. CDR3 nucleotide sequence: TGTGCCAGCAGTCAAGCGGGAGTACACTACGAGCAGTACGTC.

The V gene is TRBV11-2, the J gene TRBJ2-3; 10 bases map to TRBD2. The CDR3 sequence is 15 residues long. Germline-derived CDR1 and CDR2 are SGHAT and FQNNGV. Trimming took 5 bases from V and 6 from J; bases not matched to a gene: 8. The CDR3 DNA is TGTGCCAGCAGCCGGGGACTAGCGTTAAGGGATACGCAGTATTTT. Translation: CASSRGLALRDTQYF.

This clonotype has just a few counts. The V call is TRBV7-9, the J call TRBJ1-4; D perhaps matches TRBD1 (5 bases). This CDR3 spans 15 amino acids. V gave up 2 bases and J gave up 7 bases, with 14 bases separating them. Germline values: CDR1 SEHNR, CDR2 FQNEAQ (reference sequence). CDR3 amino acids: CASSLFGSTGEKLFF. CDR3 DNA sequence: TGTGCCAGCAGCTTATTCGGGTCAACAGGTGAAAAACTGTTTTTT.

DNA for the CDR3: TGCGCCAGCAGCTTGACAGAGGGGGGCTATGGCTACACCTTC. It encodes CASSLTEGGYGYTF. The J gene is TRBJ1-2, the V gene TRBV5-1; D may be TRBD1 (6 bases). The V end was cut by 1 base, the J end by 4 bases, with 11 bases between. Germline V gene data show CDR1 as SGHRS and CDR2 as YFSETQ. The CDR3 is made up of 14 amino acids.

This rearrangement joins TRBV27 to TRBJ1-1, with TRBD1 as a possible D gene (5 bases). V lost 2 bases, J lost 1 base, and 11 bases lay in between. The CDR3 runs 15 residues. The germline gives CDR1 MNHEY, CDR2 SMNVEV (reference sequence). CDR3 coding DNA: TGTGCCAGCAGTTTAGAGGGGTCTGGGAACACTGAAGCTTTCTTT. Translating gives CASSLEGSGNTEAFF.

This clonotype was seen more than once but under ten times. This chain joins TRBV7-9 and TRBJ2-3; perhaps D is TRBD1 or TRBD2 (5 bases each). The CDR3 contains 15 residues. Germline-derived CDR1 and CDR2 are SEHNR and FQNEAQ (reference sequence). The V gene lost 7 bases and the J gene lost 4 bases, with 18 bases spanning the gap. In DNA, the CDR3 is TGTGCCAGCAACCCTCGGGGCAGGGCCCCAGATACGCAGTATTTT. It yields the protein CASNPRGRAPDTQYF.

V gene TRBV15 combines with J gene TRBJ1-5; no reliable D call. Germline lookup yields CDR1 LNHNV and CDR2 YYDKDF (reference sequence). CDR3 size: 15 residues. Deletions cut 0 bases from V and 5 bases from J, with 11 bases between. DNA of the CDR3: TGTGCCACCAGCAGAGATTGGGTGAGGGATCAGCCCCAGCATTTT. Translation: CATSRDWVRDQPQHF.

This clonotype was observed at least ten times. The chain uses TRBV5-1 and TRBJ1-1, with D possibly matching TRBD1 (6 bases). Germline-derived CDR1 and CDR2 are SGHRS and YFSETQ. This CDR3 comprises 14 residues. V lost 0 bases to trimming and J lost 1 base, with 7 bases between them. The chain's CDR3 is CASSLDRANTEAFF. CDR3 DNA: TGCGCCAGCAGCTTGGACAGGGCGAACACTGAAGCTTTCTTT.

V is TRBV3-1 and J is TRBJ2-7; D may match TRBD1 or TRBD2 (5 bases each). Looked up from germline, CDR1 is LGHDT and CDR2 is YNNKEL (reference sequence). CDR3 size: 14 residues. V lost 1 base and J 9 bases, leaving 16 bases between the germline ends. The CDR3 DNA reads TGTGCCAGCAGCCAAGGTCCCCCAGGGAGTGCGCAGTACTTC. Amino acid sequence: CASSQGPPGSAQYF.

The CDR3 DNA sequence: TGTGCCAGCAGTGGCACCAATCAGCCCCAGCATTTT. This sequence encodes CASSGTNQPQHF. This chain links TRBV2 with TRBJ1-5, with unresolved D. Looked up from germline, CDR1 is SNHLY and CDR2 is FYNNEI. The CDR3 covers 12 residues. The V end lost 4 bases, the J end lost 3 bases, and 4 bases lay between the germline ends.

This clonotype was counted between two and nine times. The CDR3 is CASSTHHSDENIQYF. The CDR3 nucleotides read TGTGCCAGCAGCACGCACCATTCGGACGAGAACATTCAGTACTTC. The chain joins TRBV21-1 to TRBJ2-4. TRBV21-1 is flagged as a pseudogene. CDR3 length equals 15 residues.

V is TRBV3-1 and J is TRBJ1-5; 11 nucleotides line up with TRBD1. The length of the CDR3 is 16 residues. Germline V lookup: CDR1 LGHDT, CDR2 YNNKEL (reference sequence). V dropped 2 bases and J dropped 5; count of bases not matched to a gene: 5. The CDR3 sequence is CASSQRDRGFDQPQHF. In DNA form, the CDR3 reads TGTGCCAGCAGCCAAAGGGACAGGGGGTTCGATCAGCCCCAGCATTTT.

Only a few counts were recorded for this clonotype. The chain uses TRBV7-2 and TRBJ1-3; D ambiguous. The V gene lost 0 bases and the J gene lost 4 bases, with 7 bases spanning the gap. Germline V gene lookup returns CDR1 SGHTA and CDR2 FQGNSA. There are 14 residues in the CDR3. The CDR3 region has the DNA TGTGCCAGCAGCTTAGCTCTTGAGGGAAACACCATATATTTT. Its protein product is CASSLALEGNTIYF.

This chain uses TRBV20-1 with TRBJ2-2; 11 bases agree with TRBD2. The CDR3 loop spans 17 amino acids. The V and J ends lost 2 bases and 1 base, in that order; junction bases with no gene match: 6. Germline lookup yields CDR1 DFQATT and CDR2 SNEGSKA (reference sequence). CDR3 sequence reads: CSARNYLAGGNTGELFF. In DNA, the CDR3 is TGCAGTGCTAGAAACTATCTAGCGGGAGGGAACACCGGGGAGCTGTTTTTT.

The chain has TRBV15 and TRBJ1-2; tentatively, D is TRBD1 (5 bases). CDR1 LNHNV and CDR2 YYDKDF come from the germline V gene (reference sequence). V lost 6 bases, J lost 0 bases, and 14 bases lay in between. This CDR3 has 15 residues. Written as DNA, the CDR3 is TGTGCCACCAGAGCCGGGACCGAGACTAACTATGGCTACACCTTC. This sequence encodes CATRAGTETNYGYTF.